The rows below give T cell receptor beta chains drawn from one sample of a study of type 1 and type 2 diabetes patients. TCRdb analysed the multiplex PCR reads with MiXCR anew, one entry per CDR3 protein. The sample consists of 250,000 or so distinct CDR3 sequences, around 50% of them appearing once. The sequenced sample was peripheral blood mononuclear cells (PBMCs). These receptors were obtained from a man younger than 35 with type 2 diabetes. The CDR3 runs from the conserved cysteine through the conserved F or W. Each record gives: J gene, D gene, clone size, CDR3 length, V gene, CDR3 DNA, CDR3 protein. D genes are given only for firm matches. Clone size, where shown, is once, few, many, or a class for clones that have expanded.

TRBJ1-1,-,-,14,TRBV28,TGTGCCAGCAGACCCAGGGCGTTGAACACTGAAGCTTTCTTT,CASRPRALNTEAFF
TRBJ2-2,TRBD2,few,13,TRBV12-3/TRBV12-4,TGTGCCAGCAGCCTAGCGGGAGGGGGGGAGCTGTTTTTT,CASSLAGGGELFF
TRBJ2-5,TRBD1,few,13,TRBV29-1,TGCAGCGTTGCGAGGGACAGGGGTGAGACCCAGTACTTC,CSVARDRGETQYF
TRBJ2-5,TRBD1,few,14,TRBV30,TGTGCCAGTAGTGCACAGGGGGCTGGAGAGACCCAGTACTTC,CASSAQGAGETQYF
TRBJ2-1,-,few,11,TRBV12-3/TRBV12-4,TGTGCCAGCAGTTTAAAGGTCAGGAAGTTCTTC,CASSLKVRKFF
TRBJ1-2,-,-,12,TRBV28,TGTGCCAGCAGTTTAATTTCGGGGATCTACACCTTC,CASSLISGIYTF
TRBJ2-3,-,-,12,TRBV11-2,TGTGCCAGCAGCTCACGTACAGATACGCAGTATTTT,CASSSRTDTQYF
TRBJ2-3,TRBD1,-,14,TRBV4-2,TGTGCCAGCAGAGGACAGGGGTTAACGTTTACGCAGTATTTT,CASRGQGLTFTQYF
TRBJ2-7,TRBD1,few,17,TRBV7-2,TGTGCCAGCAGCCCCCGATTTCCGGGACAGGGGGCGAACGAGCAGTACTTC,CASSPRFPGQGANEQYF
TRBJ2-2,TRBD1,-,15,TRBV7-2,TGTGCCAGCAGCATTGGACAGGGTGGCACCGGGGAGCTGTTTTTT,CASSIGQGGTGELFF
TRBJ1-6,-,-,13,TRBV12-3/TRBV12-4,TGTGCCAGCGGGGGGCAAGGTAGATCACCCCTCCACTTT,CASGGQGRSPLHF
TRBJ2-5,-,once,13,TRBV5-1,TGCGCCAGCAGTTCGGTGGGCGAGGAGACCCAGTACTTC,CASSSVGEETQYF
TRBJ2-1,-,few,16,TRBV6-5,TGTGCCAGCAGTCCGATCCCGGGCCCCAGCGGCAATGAGCAGTTCTTC,CASSPIPGPSGNEQFF
TRBJ2-3,-,few,11,TRBV10-1,TGCGCCAGCAGTGAAACAGATACGCAGTATTTT,CASSETDTQYF
TRBJ1-4,-,-,16,TRBV5-4,TGTGCCAGCAGCGTCCAGGGAATTGCAACTAATGAAAAACTGTTTTTT,CASSVQGIATNEKLFF
TRBJ2-2,-,few,14,TRBV20-1,TGCAGTGCTCAGGGAGACGACCTTACCGGGGAGCTGTTTTTT,CSAQGDDLTGELFF
TRBJ1-4,-,few,14,TRBV2,TGTGCCAGCAGTGTGGGGGATTTTCGTGAAAAACTGTTTTTT,CASSVGDFREKLFF
TRBJ2-1,TRBD2,-,15,TRBV9,TGTGCCAGCAGCGCCCGGACTAGCGGGAGCGATGAGCAGTTCTTC,CASSARTSGSDEQFF
TRBJ2-3,-,-,17,TRBV9,TGTGCCAGCAGCCCCCCTCCAGGGAACCCTGGGTCAGATACGCAGTATTTT,CASSPPPGNPGSDTQYF
TRBJ1-2,TRBD1,-,16,TRBV6-5,TGTGCCAGCAGTTCATCCGGGACAGGGATTAACTATGGCTACACCTTC,CASSSSGTGINYGYTF
TRBJ1-1,-,few,13,TRBV7-2,TGTGCCAGCAGCCTGGGGATCAAAACTGAAGCTTTCTTT,CASSLGIKTEAFF
TRBJ2-3,-,-,17,TRBV4-1,TGCGCCAGCAGCCAAGAAGGTAGCGGACCTAGCACAGATACGCAGTATTTT,CASSQEGSGPSTDTQYF
TRBJ2-1,-,few,12,TRBV12-3/TRBV12-4,TGTGCCAGCAGTGCCGCGTTGAATGAGCAGTTCTTC,CASSAALNEQFF
TRBJ1-1,-,-,14,TRBV18,TGTGCCAGCTCACCGGGTTTACGAGGGACTGAAGCTTTCTTT,CASSPGLRGTEAFF
TRBJ2-5,-,few,13,TRBV19,TGTGCCAGTAGGGACTGGATTGGAGAGACCCAGTACTTC,CASRDWIGETQYF
TRBJ1-5,-,-,14,TRBV7-8,TGTGCCAGCACCGGGGGGGCCCAGACACAGCCCCAGCATTTT,CASTGGAQTQPQHF
TRBJ2-7,-,few,15,TRBV7-2,TGTGCCAGCAGCCAAGACCGGGGCAGCGCCTACGAGCAGTACTTC,CASSQDRGSAYEQYF
TRBJ2-2,-,few,14,TRBV12-5,TGTGCTAGTGGACCAGACACGAACACCGGGGAGCTGTTTTTT,CASGPDTNTGELFF
TRBJ1-4,-,-,14,TRBV2,TGTGCCAGCACCAACAGGGTCGCTAATGAAAAACTGTTTTTT,CASTNRVANEKLFF
TRBJ2-5,TRBD2,-,14,TRBV28,TGTGCCAGCAGTTCCCCCGACGGGAGGGAGACCCAGTACTTC,CASSSPDGRETQYF
TRBJ2-7,TRBD2,few,16,TRBV7-2,TGTGCCAGCAGCTTAACACCTAGCGGGGGTTCGTACGAGCAGTACTTC,CASSLTPSGGSYEQYF
TRBJ1-2,-,once,12,TRBV9,TGTGCCAGCAGCCAAGATGCTCATGGCTACACCTTC,CASSQDAHGYTF
TRBJ2-7,-,-,12,TRBV29-1,TGCAGCGTCAGGGCCGGGTCCGACGAGCAGTACTTC,CSVRAGSDEQYF
TRBJ1-6,-,-,14,TRBV27,TGTGCCAGCAGTTTCCTCGCCACAGGCTCACCCCTCCACTTT,CASSFLATGSPLHF
TRBJ2-3,-,few,13,TRBV2,TGTGCCATCGCGGGACAAACAACAGATACGCAGTATTTT,CAIAGQTTDTQYF
TRBJ1-1,TRBD1,-,13,TRBV29-1,TGCAGCGTTGGGGGGACAGGGCTGCCTGAAGCTTTCTTT,CSVGGTGLPEAFF
TRBJ2-7,TRBD2,-,13,TRBV7-2,TGTGCCAGCAGATCTAGCGGGATCTACGAGCAGTACTTC,CASRSSGIYEQYF
TRBJ1-1,TRBD1,few,15,TRBV12-3/TRBV12-4,TGTGCCAGCAGTTTTCAAGCAGGGGGAAGCACTGAAGCTTTCTTT,CASSFQAGGSTEAFF
TRBJ1-6,-,many,16,TRBV6-5,TGTGCCAGCAGTTATAGGAGGCCCACCTATAATTCACCCCTCCACTTT,CASSYRRPTYNSPLHF
TRBJ2-5,TRBD1,-,16,TRBV6-1,TGTGCCAGCAGCCAATGGGGGACAGGGACACAAGAGACCCAGTACTTC,CASSQWGTGTQETQYF